This T cell receptor beta chain was sequenced during a study of T cell responses to AZD1222 COVID-19 vaccine. The method was immunoSEQ multiplex PCR; TCRdb's version includes in-frame clones alone and lacks a portion of them. The table lists about 130,000 clones, about 87% of them singletons. Points from the study as a whole: Repertoire sampling was restricted to post-peak T cell response timepoints.

Trimming removed 6 bases at V and 2 bases at J, with 10 bases between. The CDR3 covers 13 residues. Germline V gene lookup returns CDR1 MNHEY and CDR2 SVGAGI. About this clone: Its antigen remains unknown.

The material was peripheral blood, obtained on day 0 of AZD1222 vaccination. The receptor's source is an adult in good health. V is TRBV6-5 and J is TRBJ1-2; D might be TRBD1 (5 bases). The CDR3 is CASRLDRNYGYTF. DNA of the CDR3: TGTGCCAGCAGACTCGACAGAAACTATGGCTACACCTTC.